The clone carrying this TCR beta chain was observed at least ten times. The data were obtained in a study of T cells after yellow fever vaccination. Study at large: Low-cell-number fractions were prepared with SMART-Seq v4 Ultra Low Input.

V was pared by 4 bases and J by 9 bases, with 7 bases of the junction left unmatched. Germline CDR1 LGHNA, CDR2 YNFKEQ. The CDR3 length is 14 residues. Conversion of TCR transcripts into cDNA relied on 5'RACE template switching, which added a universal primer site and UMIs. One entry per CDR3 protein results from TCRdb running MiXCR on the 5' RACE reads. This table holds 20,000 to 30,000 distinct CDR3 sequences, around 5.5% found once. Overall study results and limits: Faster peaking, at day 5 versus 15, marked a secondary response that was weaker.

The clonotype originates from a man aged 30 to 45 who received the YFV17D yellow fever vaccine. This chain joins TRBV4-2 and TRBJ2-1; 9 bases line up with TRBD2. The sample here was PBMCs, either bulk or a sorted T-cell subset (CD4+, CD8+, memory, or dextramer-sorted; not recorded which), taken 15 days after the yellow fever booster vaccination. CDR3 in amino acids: CASSRVGGRVEQFF. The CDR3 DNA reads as TGTGCCAGCAGCCGAGTTGGCGGGAGGGTTGAGCAGTTCTTC.